This entry features one T cell receptor beta chain sequence. The data were taken from a study of shared clonotypes between healthy human individuals. Study-level background: Donors had three CD4 naive, three CD4 memory, two CD8 naive and one CD8 memory plate apiece.

V was trimmed by 2 bases and J by 1 base, leaving 11 bases between them. The length of the CDR3 is 14 residues. Germline CDR1 and CDR2: SQVTM and ANQGSEA. Deep level was the assay's run setting. TCRdb's copy holds only in-frame clones and misses some; the assay was immunoSEQ multiplex PCR. This sample has approximately 2.3 million clones, with 85% to 95% found just once. The chain couples TRBV29-1 to TRBJ2-5, with TRBD1 as a possible D gene (6 bases). The sample was naive CD4+ T cells from PBMCs. Subset in this sample: CD45RA+ positively selected. The TCR originated in a man aged 18 to 29 in good health. Some clones in this sample may be carry-over from other donors' samples. The CDR3 sequence is CSVERGSAQETQYF. The DNA for the CDR3 is TGCAGCGTTGAAAGGGGGAGCGCCCAAGAGACCCAGTACTTC. The full variable domain, its missing parts supplied by reference TRBV29-1 and TRBJ2-5, is SAVISQKPSRDICQRGTSLTIQCQVDSQVTMMFWYRQQPGQSLTLIATANQGSEATYESGFVIDKFPISRPNLTFSTLTVSNMSPEDSSIYLCSVERGSAQETQYFGPGTRLLVL.